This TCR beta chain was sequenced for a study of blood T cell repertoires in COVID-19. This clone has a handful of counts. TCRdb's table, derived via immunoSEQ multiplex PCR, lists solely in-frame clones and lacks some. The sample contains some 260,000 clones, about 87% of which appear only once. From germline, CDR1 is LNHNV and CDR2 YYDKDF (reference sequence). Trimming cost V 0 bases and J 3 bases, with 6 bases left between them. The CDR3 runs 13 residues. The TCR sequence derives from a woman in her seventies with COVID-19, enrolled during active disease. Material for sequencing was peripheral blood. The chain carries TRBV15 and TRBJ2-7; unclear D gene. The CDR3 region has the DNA TGTGCCACCAGCAGAGATCAGAACTACGAGCAGTACTTC. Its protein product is CATSRDQNYEQYF.